This T cell receptor beta chain came from a study of blood T cells in healthy people across ages. CDR3 size: 14 residues. V was clipped by 1 base and J by 5 bases, with 12 bases between them. The germline V gene encodes CDR1 SGHAT and CDR2 FQNNGV. This clonotype was recorded a few times. Its antigen is undetermined. Primed by a sample-barcoded 5' primer and a J-beta primer mix, a second PCR proceeded for about 6 to 12 cycles. TCRdb processed the 5' RACE reads anew with MiXCR; each CDR3 protein has one entry. The sample shows some 940,000 distinct CDR3 sequences, 25% to 30% of them seen only once. Study conclusions and caveats: Unsorted PBMCs prevented conclusive naive versus antigen-experienced comparison. Across the age range, TCR beta diversity per million T cells fell in a roughly linear way.

The same specimen was also included in a second study, on T cells of mothers and their children. Per that study: cDNA synthesis used all extracted RNA, roughly 1.5 ug per 15 ul. Every mother supplied over 9.5 million TCR beta CDR3 reads and every child some 3 million.

The source material was blood. This receptor was obtained from a woman aged 40 to 50 in good health. The chain combines TRBV11-2 with TRBJ2-7, with D possibly being TRBD1 (6 bases). For the CDR3, the DNA is TGTGCCAGCAGCTTAGGCCACAGGGTAGACGAGCAGTACTTC. It codes for CASSLGHRVDEQYF.